These T cell receptor beta chains were read from a single sample in a study of blood T cell repertoires in COVID-19. Method: immunoSEQ multiplex PCR; TCRdb's copy keeps in-frame clones and lacks some. The data hold tens of thousands of clones, with roughly four fifths observed a single time. Sequencing was performed on peripheral blood. The origin of the receptors is a human donor in a cohort sampled during active COVID-19. Each CDR3 is given with its conserved first and last residue. D genes are given only for firm matches. Some rows mark clone size as missing; the rest say once, few, many or name a class of expanded clone.

D gene | J gene | V gene | clone size | CDR3 DNA | CDR3 protein
TRBD2 | TRBJ2-5 | TRBV5-1 | NA | TGCGCCAGCAGCCCTACTAGCGGGGTATGGGAGACCCAGTACTTC | CASSPTSGVWETQYF
TRBD1 | TRBJ1-2 | TRBV19 | NA | TGTGCCAGTAGCCCCCCGGACAGGGTGCACTATGGCTACACCTTC | CASSPPDRVHYGYTF
NA | TRBJ2-2 | TRBV10-1 | NA | TGCGCCAGCAGTGAGTTCGGAGGGCCCGGGGAGCTGTTTTTT | CASSEFGGPGELFF
NA | TRBJ2-3 | TRBV5-1 | NA | TGCGCCAGCAGCCCGGCGGGGAGAACCACAGATACGCAGTATTTT | CASSPAGRTTDTQYF
NA | TRBJ2-6 | TRBV5-4 | NA | TGTGCCAGCAGCTCGGAGATCCCTCACTCTGGGGCCAACGTCCTGACTTTC | CASSSEIPHSGANVLTF
NA | TRBJ2-7 | TRBV5-4 | NA | TGTGCCAGCAGCCCCCGTCAGGGCTACGAGCAGTACTTC | CASSPRQGYEQYF
TRBD1 | TRBJ1-6 | TRBV5-5 | once | TGTGCCAGCAGCCCCCCGGACAGGGTTAATTCACCCCTCCACTTT | CASSPPDRVNSPLHF
NA | TRBJ1-3 | TRBV6-5 | NA | TGTGCCAGCATCCAGGGGCTATACTCTGGAAACACCATATATTTT | CASIQGLYSGNTIYF
NA | TRBJ1-2 | TRBV2 | NA | TGTGCCCTTATCACAGGGCGAGCTGGCTACACCTTC | CALITGRAGYTF
NA | TRBJ2-1 | TRBV4-1 | once | TGCGCCAGCAGCCAAGTAGAGTTGATCTCCTACAATGAGCAGTTCTTC | CASSQVELISYNEQFF
NA | TRBJ1-1 | TRBV20-1 | NA | TGCAGTGCTAGAAGGGAGGGTGAAGCTTTCTTT | CSARREGEAFF
TRBD2 | TRBJ2-7 | TRBV2 | NA | TGTGCCAGCAGTCCACGGACTAGCGGGCCCTACGAGCAGTACTTC | CASSPRTSGPYEQYF
NA | TRBJ1-6 | TRBV6-5 | NA | TGTGCCAGCAGGCCTGACTGGAATTCACCCCTCCACTTT | CASRPDWNSPLHF
TRBD1 | TRBJ2-7 | TRBV3-1/TRBV3-2 | NA | TGTGCCAGCAGCCAAGGGGGGGCAGGGGGCATGTCTGGCGAGCAGTACTTC | CASSQGGAGGMSGEQYF
NA | TRBJ2-3 | TRBV11-2 | NA | TGTGCCAGCAGCTTCCTAGCCGGAGATACGCAGTATTTT | CASSFLAGDTQYF
NA | TRBJ1-6 | TRBV30 | NA | TGTGCCTGGAGTCAACAGGGCGGTTCACCCCTCCACTTT | CAWSQQGGSPLHF
TRBD2 | TRBJ2-3 | TRBV29-1 | NA | TGCAGCGTTGCCCCGGGGGGAGCAGATACGCAGTATTTT | CSVAPGGADTQYF
NA | TRBJ2-5 | TRBV18 | NA | TGTGCCAGCTCACCACAGGGGCCCGGCGATGGGGCCCAGTACTTC | CASSPQGPGDGAQYF
NA | TRBJ2-3 | TRBV28 | once | TGTGCCAGCAGTTTATTTGTAGGGACAACAAGCACAGATACGCAGTATTTT | CASSLFVGTTSTDTQYF
TRBD1 | TRBJ2-7 | TRBV7-8 | NA | TGTGCCAGCAGCCGATCTGGACAGGGGATCTACGAGCAGTACTTC | CASSRSGQGIYEQYF
TRBD2 | TRBJ2-5 | TRBV25-1 | NA | TGTGCCAGCAGTGATATGGGACTAGTGGGCGAGACCCAGTACTTC | CASSDMGLVGETQYF
TRBD1 | TRBJ1-1 | TRBV12-3/TRBV12-4 | NA | TGTGCCAGCAGCCCGGGACAGGGATTGGCTTTCTTT | CASSPGQGLAFF
NA | TRBJ2-5 | TRBV11-2 | NA | TGTGCCAGCAGCCGCGGAGGCCAAGAGACCCAGTACTTC | CASSRGGQETQYF
NA | TRBJ1-5 | TRBV19 | NA | TGTGCCAGTAGTATCCCCCAGGCTAGCAATCAGCCCCAGCATTTT | CASSIPQASNQPQHF
NA | TRBJ1-6 | TRBV6-6 | NA | TGTGCCAGCAGTCCCGAAGGAGAGGATTCACCCCTCCACTTT | CASSPEGEDSPLHF
TRBD2 | TRBJ2-7 | TRBV27 | NA | TGTGCCAGCAGTTTGGCGGGGGGCTTGTACGAGCAGTACTTC | CASSLAGGLYEQYF
TRBD2 | TRBJ2-5 | TRBV6-6 | NA | TGTGCCAGCAGTAATAGCGGGGGAATGGAGACCCAGTACTTC | CASSNSGGMETQYF
TRBD2 | TRBJ2-1 | TRBV18 | NA | TGTGCCAGCTCACCCACGGCTAGCGGGGGGGCCGATGAGCAGTTCTTC | CASSPTASGGADEQFF
TRBD2 | TRBJ2-1 | TRBV10-3 | NA | TGTGCCATCAGTGAGTCGACCCTAGCGGGGGGGCCTAATGAGCAGTTCTTC | CAISESTLAGGPNEQFF
TRBD1 | TRBJ2-7 | TRBV7-9 | NA | TGTGCCAGCAGCGGGCAGTCGGACAGGGCCCGCCTCTACGAGCAGTACTTC | CASSGQSDRARLYEQYF
TRBD1 | TRBJ2-5 | TRBV7-3 | NA | TGTGCCAGCAGCCCAACAGGGGCCGAGACCCAGTACTTC | CASSPTGAETQYF
NA | TRBJ1-2 | TRBV4-1 | NA | TGCGCCAGCAGCCCCGTTAGGATGGCAGGGGCCAACTATGGCTACACCTTC | CASSPVRMAGANYGYTF
TRBD2 | TRBJ2-7 | TRBV6-1 | NA | TGTGCCAGCAGTGAGAGTACTAGCGATCAGTACTTC | CASSESTSDQYF
TRBD2 | TRBJ2-1 | TRBV10-3 | NA | TGTGCCATCAGTCGGGGGGGGTACAATGAGCAGTTCTTC | CAISRGGYNEQFF
NA | TRBJ1-4 | TRBV9 | NA | TGTGCCAGCAGCTTTGCAGGTACAACTAATGAAAAACTGTTTTTT | CASSFAGTTNEKLFF
NA | TRBJ1-1 | TRBV29-1 | NA | TGCAGCGTTGGACACTTGAACACTGAAGCTTTCTTT | CSVGHLNTEAFF
TRBD1 | TRBJ1-5 | TRBV7-8 | NA | TGTGCCAGCAGCCCGGACAGGGGGCGGACACAGCCCCAGCATTTT | CASSPDRGRTQPQHF
NA | TRBJ1-1 | TRBV7-6 | NA | TGTGCCAGCAGCGCCCTGAGCACTGAAGCTTTCTTT | CASSALSTEAFF
NA | TRBJ1-4 | TRBV18 | NA | TGTGCCAGCTCGCCAGGCCCAGGAGGTGAAAAACTGTTTTTT | CASSPGPGGEKLFF
NA | TRBJ1-1 | TRBV7-9 | NA | TGTGCCAGCAGCCTCGATCCCCGCGGTGACCGGACTGAAGCTTTCTTT | CASSLDPRGDRTEAFF
NA | TRBJ2-3 | TRBV5-1 | NA | TGCGCCAGCAGCTTCACCCCGGGGAGGAGATTTCCAGATACGCAGTATTTT | CASSFTPGRRFPDTQYF
TRBD1 | TRBJ2-6 | TRBV5-1 | NA | TGCGCCAGCAGCGGGACAGCTCACTCTGGGGCCAACGTCCTGACTTTC | CASSGTAHSGANVLTF